These 23 T cell receptor beta chains were all obtained from the same sample, sequenced in a study of human T cells and chemical hapten exposure. MiXCR, run by TCRdb on the RACE reads, gives a single entry per CDR3 protein. The sample holds tens of thousands of distinct CDR3 sequences; 6.5% to 10% are singletons and the top ten take around 3.5%. Time point noted: patch test 2, 6 weeks after DPC sensitization. As for treatment: therapeutic diphenylcyclopropenone sensitization with weekly scalp DPC. The sample here was whole blood, taken in connection with sensitization to the hapten diphenylcyclopropenone (DPC). These receptors were collected from a woman aged 45-59 years with alopecia areata. Some clones in this sample may be carry-over from other donors' samples.

The chain is built from TRBV20-1 and TRBJ1-5, with 8 bases identical to TRBD1. Germline CDR1 is DFQATT and CDR2 is SNEGSKA (reference sequence). The CDR3 extends over 16 amino acids. After removal of 5 bases from V and 4 bases from J, the junction contained 13 bases not matched to a gene. Here the CDR3 reads CSASTGAIRLNQPQHF. CDR3 nucleotide sequence: TGCAGTGCTTCGACAGGGGCCATCCGCCTGAATCAGCCCCAGCATTTT.

The chain employs TRBV10-3 and TRBJ2-7, with 7 bases that match TRBD1. The CDR3 has 14 amino acids. The germline gives CDR1 ENHRY, CDR2 SYGVKD. J was trimmed by 4 bases and V by 3 bases; bases with no gene match: 6. DNA of the CDR3: TGTGCCATCAGTGAAAAGGGACAGTCTTACGAGCAGTACTTC. Protein: CAISEKGQSYEQYF.

The CDR3 protein is CASSDGGRYTF. For the CDR3, the DNA is TGTGCCAGCAGTGATGGAGGGCGCTACACCTTC. V is TRBV25-1 and J is TRBJ1-2; no firm D call. The V end was cut by 3 bases, the J end by 9 bases, with 8 bases between. Germline CDR1 reads MGHDK; CDR2 reads SYGVNS. The CDR3 has 11 amino acids.

This clonotype was detected a few times. The CDR3 sequence: CASSGPWGTTDTQYF. The DNA for the CDR3 is TGTGCCAGCAGTGGTCCATGGGGTACCACAGATACGCAGTATTTT. The chain joins TRBV28 to TRBJ2-3; D gene uncertain. The CDR3 loop spans 15 amino acids. The V gene lost 5 bases and the J gene lost 2 bases, with 14 bases spanning the gap. CDR1 and CDR2 (germline): MDHEN, SYDVKM.

This clonotype has at least ten counts. This chain's CDR3 is CASSEAAGSNIQYF. CDR3 DNA sequence: TGTGCCAGCAGTGAAGCAGCAGGGTCAAACATTCAGTACTTC. The chain combines TRBV2 with TRBJ2-4; D perhaps matches TRBD1 (5 bases). This CDR3 spans 14 amino acids. V lost 0 bases to trimming and J lost 6 bases, with 9 bases between them. In germline, CDR1 is SNHLY, CDR2 FYNNEI. Variable domain in full (rest from reference TRBV2 and TRBJ2-4): EPEVTQTPSHQVTQMGQEVILRCVPISNHLYFYWYRQILGQKVEFLVSFYNNEISEKSEIFDDQFSVERPDGSNFTLKIRSTKLEDSAMYFCASSEAAGSNIQYFGAGTRLSVL.

This chain connects TRBV21-1 to TRBJ2-7; TRBD1, the table's D call, was not compared with the DNA. TRBV21-1 is reported as a pseudogene. The CDR3 is made up of 16 amino acids. The CDR3 spells CASSKGTGQGAKEQYF. The CDR3 DNA is TGTGCCAGCAGCAAAGGTACCGGACAGGGGGCGAAAGAGCAGTACTTC.

This clonotype was counted at least ten times. This chain joins TRBV6-6 and TRBJ2-1; D remains unclear. CDR3 length: 19 amino acids. Germline loops: CDR1 MNHNY, CDR2 SVGAGI (reference sequence). Deletions cut 0 bases from V and 0 bases from J, with 18 bases between. Here the CDR3 reads CASSYSPLSSDSSYNEQFF. CDR3 sequence (DNA): TGTGCCAGCAGTTACTCCCCCCTTAGCAGTGATAGCTCCTACAATGAGCAGTTCTTC.

The V call is TRBV19, the J call TRBJ2-1; the D gene is possibly TRBD1 (6 bases). Deletions cut 10 bases from V and 9 bases from J, with 13 bases between. Germline-derived CDR1 and CDR2 are LNHDA and SQIVND (reference sequence). The CDR3 has 11 amino acids. CDR3 in DNA: TGTGCCACTCGTATGGGGGCTGAGCAGTTCTTC. Protein: CATRMGAEQFF.

This clonotype was observed at least ten times. The chain carries TRBV6-5 and TRBJ1-1; a possible D gene is TRBD1 (5 bases). V was pared by 3 bases and J by 1 base, with 9 bases between. CDR3 size: 14 residues. CDR1 MNHEY and CDR2 SVGAGI come from the germline V gene. For the CDR3, the DNA is TGTGCCAGCAGTTATGGGACGGGGAACACTGAAGCTTTCTTT. Protein sequence: CASSYGTGNTEAFF.

This clonotype appeared many times. This sequence joins TRBV20-1 and TRBJ2-3, with D hard to call. This CDR3 has 15 amino acids. V dropped 0 bases and J dropped 0 bases, with 10 bases sitting between them. Per the germline V gene, CDR1 is DFQATT and CDR2 is SNEGSKA (reference sequence). Here the CDR3 DNA reads TGCAGTGCTAGAGATTATTCGGCTAGCACAGATACGCAGTATTTT. Translated, it gives CSARDYSASTDTQYF.

V usage is TRBV28 and J usage is TRBJ2-5; tentative D call: TRBD1 (5 bases). The CDR3 is made up of 13 amino acids. CDR1 and CDR2 from the germline V gene are MDHEN and SYDVKM. Trimming left V 8 bases short and J 7 bases short, with 17 bases between. In DNA form, the CDR3 reads TGTGCCAGCGAAGGAGCCCGAAGGGGGACCCAGTACTTC. The encoded protein is CASEGARRGTQYF.

The rearrangement uses TRBV20-1 and TRBJ2-3; D is perhaps TRBD2 (5 bases). V lost 1 base and J 6 bases, leaving 14 bases between the germline ends. The CDR3 loop spans 14 amino acids. Germline CDR1 reads DFQATT; CDR2 reads SNEGSKA (reference sequence). CDR3: CSARVAGLGDTQYF. The CDR3 nucleotides read TGCAGTGCTAGAGTAGCAGGACTGGGTGATACGCAGTATTTT.

This clonotype was detected a few times. The rearrangement links TRBV10-3 to TRBJ2-5; no firm D call. V was pared by 0 bases and J by 2 bases, with 7 bases between. The germline V gene has CDR1 ENHRY and CDR2 SYGVKD. The CDR3 covers 14 residues. The CDR3 DNA follows: TGTGCCATCAGTGAGTCGCCAGCACAAGAGACCCAGTACTTC. This sequence encodes CAISESPAQETQYF.

This clonotype was observed a few times. The chain has TRBV6-5 and TRBJ2-7, with a tentative D call TRBD1 (5 bases). V dropped 0 bases and J dropped 5 bases, with 8 bases sitting between them. CDR1 MNHEY and CDR2 SVGAGI come from the germline V gene. The CDR3 length is 13 residues. The CDR3 bases are TGTGCCAGCAGTTACTCCAGGGTCAACGAGCAGTACTTC. This codes for CASSYSRVNEQYF.

V usage is TRBV20-1 and J usage is TRBJ1-1, with TRBD1 matching 7 bases. The V gene end was trimmed by 5 bases and the J gene end by 7 bases; junction bases not matched to a gene: 4. Germline CDR1 reads DFQATT; CDR2 reads SNEGSKA (reference sequence). This CDR3 region has 11 residues. The CDR3 is CSASRTGEAFF. The CDR3 nucleotides read TGCAGTGCTTCCCGGACAGGTGAAGCTTTCTTT.

V usage is TRBV7-2 and J usage is TRBJ1-2; 8 nucleotides match TRBD1. Germline values: CDR1 SGHTA, CDR2 FQGNSA. This CDR3 has 15 amino acids. The V and J ends lost 5 bases and 4 bases, in that order; junction bases with no gene match: 9. CDR3 sequence: CASSLDRVSGYGYTF. The CDR3 coding sequence is TGTGCCAGCAGCCTGGACAGGGTTTCGGGCTATGGCTACACCTTC.

DNA of the CDR3: TGTGCCAGCAGTTTTCAAAGCGGGGGCACAGATACGCAGTATTTT. This encodes CASSFQSGGTDTQYF. The J gene is TRBJ2-3, the V gene TRBV12-3 or TRBV12-4; 7 bases line up with TRBD2. This CDR3 has 15 residues. Trimming took 3 bases from V and 1 from J; bases not matched to a gene: 4.

The rearrangement uses TRBV20-1 and TRBJ2-1; 9 bases line up with TRBD2. The CDR3 totals 16 residues. Germline-derived CDR1 and CDR2 are DFQATT and SNEGSKA (reference sequence). V gave up 4 bases and J gave up 6 bases; unmatched junction bases: 13. In DNA, the CDR3 is TGCAGTGCTATCAAAGGGGCGGGAGGGCGAGGCAATGAGCAGTTCTTC. It is translated as CSAIKGAGGRGNEQFF.

V and J are TRBV6-5 and TRBJ2-2; 11 bases map to TRBD2. The CDR3 totals 18 residues. V trimming: 6 bases; J trimming: 0 bases; junction bases outside the gene matches: 9. Germline V gene data show CDR1 as MNHEY and CDR2 as SVGAGI. The CDR3, as DNA: TGTGCCAGCAGGATAACTAGCGGGGGAGCTCCGAACACCGGGGAGCTGTTTTTT. Encoded protein: CASRITSGGAPNTGELFF.

The sample holds a few counts of this clonotype. This chain links TRBV7-2 with TRBJ2-3; 9 bases line up with TRBD1. Germline V lookup: CDR1 SGHTA, CDR2 FQGNSA. J lost 4 bases, V lost 5 bases, and 4 bases had no gene match. This CDR3 is built from 14 residues. This CDR3 is CASSRTGAADTQYF. The CDR3 coding sequence is TGTGCCAGCAGCCGGACAGGGGCCGCAGATACGCAGTATTTT.

This clonotype was seen more than once but under ten times. The rearrangement joins TRBV27 to TRBJ1-5, with TRBD1 identical over 8 bases. This CDR3 is 13 amino acids long. In germline, CDR1 is MNHEY, CDR2 SMNVEV (reference sequence). Germline trimming cut 6 bases from V and 7 bases from J; bases unmatched to any gene: 5. CDR3 sequence: CASRGQGRQPQHF. In nucleotides, the CDR3 is TGTGCCAGCAGAGGACAGGGTCGGCAGCCCCAGCATTTT.

This clonotype was recorded a few times. The J gene is TRBJ1-4, the V gene TRBV30, with 7 bases aligning to TRBD1. Germline trimming cut 5 bases from V and 7 bases from J; bases unmatched to any gene: 7. The length of the CDR3 is 13 residues. Germline-derived CDR1 and CDR2 are GTSNPN and SVGIG (reference sequence). The CDR3 sequence: CAWAGQWSEKLFF. Here the CDR3 DNA reads TGTGCCTGGGCGGGACAGTGGAGTGAAAAACTGTTTTTT.

This chain uses TRBV12-3 or TRBV12-4 with TRBJ1-2, with TRBD1 matching over 7 bases. V shed 3 bases, J shed 4 bases, and the junction held 5 bases outside the gene matches. The CDR3 extends over 14 amino acids. DNA for the CDR3: TGTGCCAGCAGTTTCGGGACAGAGGGCTATGGCTACACCTTC. Translating it yields CASSFGTEGYGYTF.